These T cell receptor beta chains were read from a single sample in a study of technical replicates of blood from a handful of donors. TCRdb's copy holds only in-frame clones and misses some; the assay was immunoSEQ multiplex PCR. In the table there are roughly 80,000 clones, roughly 93% of which are singletons. The sample taken for sequencing was T cells isolated from PBMCs. The receptors stem from a human donor in good health. CDR3s include the opening cysteine and the closing phenylalanine or tryptophan.

V: TRBV11-2
J: TRBJ2-1
CDR3: CASSLAWQKFF

V: TRBV27
J: TRBJ2-3
CDR3: CASSLAGSTDTQYF

V: TRBV6-1
J: TRBJ1-1
CDR3: CASSDAYSHTEAFF

V: TRBV7-9
J: TRBJ1-2
CDR3: CASSLGPNYGYTF

V: TRBV7-9
J: TRBJ2-5
CDR3: CASSLGVGSGQETQYF

V: TRBV19
J: TRBJ1-6
CDR3: CASSRQTGTENSPLHF

V: TRBV6-5
J: TRBJ2-2
CDR3: CASSYGTRNTGELFF

V: TRBV4-1
J: TRBJ2-7
CDR3: CASSQDSSPYEQYF

V: TRBV29-1
J: TRBJ1-1
CDR3: CSVEATLGEAFF

V: TRBV11-3
J: TRBJ1-6
CDR3: CASREAGNSPLHF

V: TRBV30
J: TRBJ1-6
CDR3: CAWSPGTAGSPLHF

V: TRBV29-1
J: TRBJ1-4
CDR3: CSVGRESEKLFF

V: TRBV30
J: TRBJ2-2
CDR3: CAWSAGTGLYTGELFF

V: TRBV4-1
J: TRBJ2-7
CDR3: CASSQDRGREQYF

V: TRBV5-1
J: TRBJ2-5
CDR3: CATRQGPSLETQYF

V: TRBV11-2
J: TRBJ2-5
CDR3: CASSPTTRETQYF

V: TRBV5-1
J: TRBJ1-1
CDR3: CASSLGQGRTNTEAFF

V: TRBV11-3
J: TRBJ2-7
CDR3: CASSPSGYRDEQYF

V: TRBV7-6
J: TRBJ2-1
CDR3: CASSPTSGSYNEQFF

V: TRBV11-1
J: TRBJ2-5
CDR3: CASSLLRGWETQYF

V: TRBV5-1
J: TRBJ2-5
CDR3: CASSSQGFETQYF

V: TRBV23-1
J: TRBJ1-6
CDR3: CASSQGAVSPLHF

V: TRBV2
J: TRBJ1-1
CDR3: CASSVTGLGTEAFF

V: TRBV18
J: TRBJ2-2
CDR3: CASSSGTGSFTGELFF

V: TRBV15
J: TRBJ2-1
CDR3: CATSRERTLASPYNEQFF

V: TRBV6-1
J: TRBJ1-6
CDR3: CASSLKGADSPLHF

V: TRBV25-1
J: TRBJ1-2
CDR3: CASSPGQAFYGYTF

V: TRBV4-1
J: TRBJ1-2
CDR3: CASSGWDRVGYTF

V: TRBV10-1
J: TRBJ2-3
CDR3: CASSESGLKYF

V: TRBV4-1
J: TRBJ2-1
CDR3: CASSQDNQEYYNEQFF

V: TRBV11-3
J: TRBJ2-3
CDR3: CASSGGAGGEADTQYF